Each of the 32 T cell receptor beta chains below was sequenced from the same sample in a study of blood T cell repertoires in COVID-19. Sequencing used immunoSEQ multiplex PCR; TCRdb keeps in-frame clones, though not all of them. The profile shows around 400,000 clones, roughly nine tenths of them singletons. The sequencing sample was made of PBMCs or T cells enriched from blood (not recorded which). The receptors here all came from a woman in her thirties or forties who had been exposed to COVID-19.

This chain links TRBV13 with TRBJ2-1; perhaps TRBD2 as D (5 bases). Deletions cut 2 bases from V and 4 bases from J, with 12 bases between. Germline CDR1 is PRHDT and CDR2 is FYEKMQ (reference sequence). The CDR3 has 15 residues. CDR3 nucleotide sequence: TGTGCCAGCAGCTTAATCGGCGGGCAATACAATGAGCAGTTCTTC. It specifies CASSLIGGQYNEQFF.

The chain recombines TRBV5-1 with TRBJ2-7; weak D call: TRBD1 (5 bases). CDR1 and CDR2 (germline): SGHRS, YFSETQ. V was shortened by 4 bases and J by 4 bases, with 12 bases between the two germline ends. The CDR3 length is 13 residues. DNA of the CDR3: TGCGCCAGCAGCGCCAACCCAGGGTACGAGCAGTACTTC. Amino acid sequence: CASSANPGYEQYF.

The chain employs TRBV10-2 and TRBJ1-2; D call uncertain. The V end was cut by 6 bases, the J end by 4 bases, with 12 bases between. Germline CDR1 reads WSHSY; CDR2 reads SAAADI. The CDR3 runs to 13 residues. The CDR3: CASSRQAFYGYTF. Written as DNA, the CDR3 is TGCGCCAGCAGCCGCCAGGCCTTCTATGGCTACACCTTC.

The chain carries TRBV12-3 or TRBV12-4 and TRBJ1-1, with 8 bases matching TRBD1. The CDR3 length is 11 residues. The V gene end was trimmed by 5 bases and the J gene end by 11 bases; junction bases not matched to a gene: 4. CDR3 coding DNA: TGTGCCAGCAGTGCGGACAGGGATGCTTTCTTT. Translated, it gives CASSADRDAFF.

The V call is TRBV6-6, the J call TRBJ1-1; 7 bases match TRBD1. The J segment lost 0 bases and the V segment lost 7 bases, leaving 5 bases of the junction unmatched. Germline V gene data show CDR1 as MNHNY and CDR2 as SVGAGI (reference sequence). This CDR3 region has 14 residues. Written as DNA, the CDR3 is TGTGCCAGCACTGTAGACAGGGTGAACACTGAAGCTTTCTTT. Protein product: CASTVDRVNTEAFF.

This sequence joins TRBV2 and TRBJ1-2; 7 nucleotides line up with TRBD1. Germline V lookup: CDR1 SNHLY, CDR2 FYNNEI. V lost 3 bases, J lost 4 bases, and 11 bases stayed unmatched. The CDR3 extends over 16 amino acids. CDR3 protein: CASSEEGAGDLYGYTF. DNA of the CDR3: TGTGCCAGCAGTGAGGAGGGGGCAGGAGACCTCTATGGCTACACCTTC. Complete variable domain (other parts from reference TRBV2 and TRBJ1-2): EPEVTQTPSHQVTQMGQEVILRCVPISNHLYFYWYRQILGQKVEFLVSFYNNEISEKSEIFDDQFSVERPDGSNFTLKIRSTKLEDSAMYFCASSEEGAGDLYGYTFGSGTRLTVV.

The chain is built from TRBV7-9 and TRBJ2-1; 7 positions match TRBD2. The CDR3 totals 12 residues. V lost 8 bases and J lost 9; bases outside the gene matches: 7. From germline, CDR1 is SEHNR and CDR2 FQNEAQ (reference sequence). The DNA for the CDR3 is TGTGCCAGCTCTTTCGGGGGGATTGAGCAGTTCTTC. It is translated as CASSFGGIEQFF.

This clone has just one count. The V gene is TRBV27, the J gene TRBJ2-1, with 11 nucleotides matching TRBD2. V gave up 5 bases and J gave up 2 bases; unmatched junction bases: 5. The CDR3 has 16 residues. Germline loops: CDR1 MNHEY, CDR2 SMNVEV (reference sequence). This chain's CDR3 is CASSPIAGGTYNEQFF. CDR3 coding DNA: TGTGCCAGCAGTCCGATAGCGGGAGGGACCTACAATGAGCAGTTCTTC.

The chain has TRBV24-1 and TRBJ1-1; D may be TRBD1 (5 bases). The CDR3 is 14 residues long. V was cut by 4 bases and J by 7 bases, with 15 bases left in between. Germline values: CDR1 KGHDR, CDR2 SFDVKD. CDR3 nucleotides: TGTGCCACCAGTGACCCCCCCGGGGGGATTGAAGCTTTCTTT. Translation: CATSDPPGGIEAFF.

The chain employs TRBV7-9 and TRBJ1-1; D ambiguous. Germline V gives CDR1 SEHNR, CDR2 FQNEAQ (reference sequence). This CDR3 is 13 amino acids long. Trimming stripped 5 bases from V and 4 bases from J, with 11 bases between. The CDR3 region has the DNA TGTGCCAGCAGCCCCGTTCCGGGCACTGAAGCTTTCTTT. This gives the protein CASSPVPGTEAFF.

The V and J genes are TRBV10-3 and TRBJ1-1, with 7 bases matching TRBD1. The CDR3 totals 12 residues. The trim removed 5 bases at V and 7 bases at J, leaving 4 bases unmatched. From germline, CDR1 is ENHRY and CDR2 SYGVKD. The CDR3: CAISRQGLEAFF. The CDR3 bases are TGTGCCATCAGTCGACAGGGTCTTGAAGCTTTCTTT.

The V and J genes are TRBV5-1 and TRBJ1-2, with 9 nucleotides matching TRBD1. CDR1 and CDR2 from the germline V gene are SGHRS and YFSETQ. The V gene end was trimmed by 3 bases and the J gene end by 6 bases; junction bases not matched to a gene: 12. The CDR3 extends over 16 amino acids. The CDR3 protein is CASSSTDRGMMNGYTF. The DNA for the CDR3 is TGCGCCAGCAGCTCCACCGACAGGGGGATGATGAATGGCTACACCTTC.

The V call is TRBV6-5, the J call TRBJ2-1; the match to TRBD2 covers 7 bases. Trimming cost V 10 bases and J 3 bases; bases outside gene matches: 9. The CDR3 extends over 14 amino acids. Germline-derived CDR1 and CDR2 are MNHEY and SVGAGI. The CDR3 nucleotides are TGTGCCAACTCCTTAGCGGGCGACTACAATGAGCAGTTCTTC. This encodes CANSLAGDYNEQFF.

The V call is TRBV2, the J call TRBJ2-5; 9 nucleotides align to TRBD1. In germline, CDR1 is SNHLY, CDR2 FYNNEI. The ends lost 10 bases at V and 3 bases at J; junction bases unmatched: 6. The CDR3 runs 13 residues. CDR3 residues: CATTRDREETQYF. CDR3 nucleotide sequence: TGTGCCACCACCAGGGACAGGGAAGAGACCCAGTACTTC.

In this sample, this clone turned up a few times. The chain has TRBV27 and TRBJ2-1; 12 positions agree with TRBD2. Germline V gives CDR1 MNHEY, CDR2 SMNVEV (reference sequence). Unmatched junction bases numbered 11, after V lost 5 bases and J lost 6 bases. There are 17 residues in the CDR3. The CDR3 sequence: CASSPRRTSGVSNEQFF. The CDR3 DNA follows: TGTGCCAGCAGTCCCCGTAGGACTAGCGGGGTCTCCAATGAGCAGTTCTTC.

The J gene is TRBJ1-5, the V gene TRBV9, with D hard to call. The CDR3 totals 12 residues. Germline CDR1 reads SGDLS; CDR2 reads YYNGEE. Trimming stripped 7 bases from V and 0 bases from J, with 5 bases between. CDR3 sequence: CASGDSNQPQHF. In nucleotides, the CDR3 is TGTGCCAGCGGAGATAGCAATCAGCCCCAGCATTTT. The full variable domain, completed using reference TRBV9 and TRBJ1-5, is DSGVTQTPKHLITATGQRVTLRCSPRSGDLSVYWYQQSLDQGLQFLIQYYNGEERAKGNILERFSAQQFPDLHSELNLSSLELGDSALYFCASGDSNQPQHFGDGTRLSIL.

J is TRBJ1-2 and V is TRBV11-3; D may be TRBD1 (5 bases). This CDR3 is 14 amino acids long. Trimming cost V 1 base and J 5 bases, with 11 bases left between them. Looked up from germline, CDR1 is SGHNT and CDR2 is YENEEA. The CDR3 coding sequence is TGTGCCAGCAGCTTAGGGGGCAGAGTATATGGCTACACCTTC. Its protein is CASSLGGRVYGYTF.

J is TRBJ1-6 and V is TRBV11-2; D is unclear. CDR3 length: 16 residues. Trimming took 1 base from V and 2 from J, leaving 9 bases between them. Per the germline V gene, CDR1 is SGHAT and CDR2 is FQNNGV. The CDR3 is CASSLAQAAYNSPLHF. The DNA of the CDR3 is TGTGCCAGCAGCTTAGCCCAGGCAGCCTATAATTCACCCCTCCACTTT.

CDR3 sequence reads: CASSFLTNTEAFF. DNA of the CDR3: TGCGCCAGCAGCTTTTTGACTAACACTGAAGCTTTCTTT. The V call is TRBV5-1, the J call TRBJ1-1, with D uncertain. Trimming pared 2 bases from V and 2 bases from J, leaving 7 bases between. CDR3 length: 13 residues. Germline loops: CDR1 SGHRS, CDR2 YFSETQ.

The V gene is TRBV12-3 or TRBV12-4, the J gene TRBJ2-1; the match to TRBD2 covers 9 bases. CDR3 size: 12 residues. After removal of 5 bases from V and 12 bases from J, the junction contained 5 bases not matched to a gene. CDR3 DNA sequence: TGTGCCAGCAGTCGGGCGGGACTAGCGCAGTTCTTC. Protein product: CASSRAGLAQFF.

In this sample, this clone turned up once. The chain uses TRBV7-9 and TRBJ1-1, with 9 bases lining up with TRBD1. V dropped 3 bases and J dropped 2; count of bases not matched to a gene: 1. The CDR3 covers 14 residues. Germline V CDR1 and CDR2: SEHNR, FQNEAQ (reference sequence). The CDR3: CASSLTGGNTEAFF. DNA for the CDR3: TGTGCCAGCAGCTTGACAGGGGGAAACACTGAAGCTTTCTTT.

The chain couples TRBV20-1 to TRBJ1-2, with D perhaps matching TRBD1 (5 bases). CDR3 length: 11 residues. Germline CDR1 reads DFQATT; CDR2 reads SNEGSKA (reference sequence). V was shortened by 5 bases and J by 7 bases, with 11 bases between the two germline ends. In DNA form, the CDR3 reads TGCAGTGCTGGGGCAGGGTCTGGCTACACCTTC. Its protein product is CSAGAGSGYTF.

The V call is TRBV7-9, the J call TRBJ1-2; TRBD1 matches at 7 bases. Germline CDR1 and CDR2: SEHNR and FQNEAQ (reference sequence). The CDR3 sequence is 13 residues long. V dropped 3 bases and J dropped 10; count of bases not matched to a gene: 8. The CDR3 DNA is TGTGCCAGCAGCTTGACAGGGAGCAGGGACTACACCTTC. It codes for CASSLTGSRDYTF.

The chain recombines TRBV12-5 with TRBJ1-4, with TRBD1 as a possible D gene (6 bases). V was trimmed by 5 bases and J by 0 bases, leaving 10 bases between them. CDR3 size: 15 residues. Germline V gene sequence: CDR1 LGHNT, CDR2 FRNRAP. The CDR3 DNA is TGTGCTAGTGGTGGAACAGGGACAACTAATGAAAAACTGTTTTTT. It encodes CASGGTGTTNEKLFF.

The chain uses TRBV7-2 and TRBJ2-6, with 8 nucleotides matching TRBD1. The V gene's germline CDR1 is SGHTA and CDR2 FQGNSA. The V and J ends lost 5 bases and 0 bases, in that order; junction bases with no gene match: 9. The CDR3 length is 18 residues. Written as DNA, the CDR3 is TGTGCCAGCAGCCCCCGGGACAGGCTGTTCTCTGGGGCCAACGTCCTGACTTTC. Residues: CASSPRDRLFSGANVLTF.

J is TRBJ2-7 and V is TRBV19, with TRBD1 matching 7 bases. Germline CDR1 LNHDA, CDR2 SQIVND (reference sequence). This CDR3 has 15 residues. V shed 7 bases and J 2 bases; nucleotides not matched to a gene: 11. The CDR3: CASITFNRGPYEQYF. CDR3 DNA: TGTGCCAGTATAACTTTCAACAGGGGCCCCTACGAGCAGTACTTC.

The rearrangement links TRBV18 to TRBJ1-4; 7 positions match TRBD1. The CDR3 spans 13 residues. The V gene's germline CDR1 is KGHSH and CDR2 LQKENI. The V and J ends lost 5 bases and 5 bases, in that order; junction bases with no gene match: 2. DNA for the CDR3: TGTGCCAGCTCAGGGGACAGAAATGAAAAACTGTTTTTT. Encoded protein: CASSGDRNEKLFF.

CDR3 sequence: CASSRSGTTDTQYF. DNA of the CDR3: TGTGCCAGCAGCCGCAGCGGGACCACAGATACGCAGTATTTT. The chain is built from TRBV7-9 and TRBJ2-3; TRBD2 aligns across 7 bases. The CDR3 length is 14 residues. The V gene's germline CDR1 is SEHNR and CDR2 FQNEAQ (reference sequence). Germline trimming cut 5 bases from V and 2 bases from J; bases unmatched to any gene: 4. Full variable domain (missing parts from reference TRBV7-9 and TRBJ2-3): DTGVSQNPRHKITKRGQNVTFRCDPISEHNRLYWYRQTLGQGPEFLTYFQNEAQLEKSRLLSDRFSAERPKGSFSTLEIQRTEQGDSAMYLCASSRSGTTDTQYFGPGTRLTVL.

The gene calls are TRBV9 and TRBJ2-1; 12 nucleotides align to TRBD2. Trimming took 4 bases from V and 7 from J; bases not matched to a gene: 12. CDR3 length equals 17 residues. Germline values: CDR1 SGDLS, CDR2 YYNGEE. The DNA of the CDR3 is TGTGCCAGCAGCACTACCTTTTGGCTAGCGGGAGGGAATGAGCAGTTCTTC. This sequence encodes CASSTTFWLAGGNEQFF.

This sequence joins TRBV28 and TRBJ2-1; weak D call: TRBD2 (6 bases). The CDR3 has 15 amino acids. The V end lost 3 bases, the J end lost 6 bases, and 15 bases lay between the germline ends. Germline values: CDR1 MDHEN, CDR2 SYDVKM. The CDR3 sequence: CASSFPWSGFNEQFF. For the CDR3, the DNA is TGTGCCAGCAGTTTTCCGTGGAGCGGGTTCAATGAGCAGTTCTTC.

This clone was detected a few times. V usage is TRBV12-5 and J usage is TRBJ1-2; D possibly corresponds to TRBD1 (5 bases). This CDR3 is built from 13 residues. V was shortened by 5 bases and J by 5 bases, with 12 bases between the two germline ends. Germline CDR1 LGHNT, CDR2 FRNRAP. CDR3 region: CASGLTVPYGYTF. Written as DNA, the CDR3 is TGTGCTAGTGGTCTGACAGTCCCGTATGGCTACACCTTC.

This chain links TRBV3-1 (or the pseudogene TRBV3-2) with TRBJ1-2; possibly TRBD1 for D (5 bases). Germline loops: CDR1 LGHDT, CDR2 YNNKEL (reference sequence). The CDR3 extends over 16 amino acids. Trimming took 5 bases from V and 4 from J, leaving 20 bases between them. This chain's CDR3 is CASSKRMQQVSYGYTF. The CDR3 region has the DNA TGTGCCAGCAGCAAACGCATGCAACAGGTATCCTATGGCTACACCTTC.